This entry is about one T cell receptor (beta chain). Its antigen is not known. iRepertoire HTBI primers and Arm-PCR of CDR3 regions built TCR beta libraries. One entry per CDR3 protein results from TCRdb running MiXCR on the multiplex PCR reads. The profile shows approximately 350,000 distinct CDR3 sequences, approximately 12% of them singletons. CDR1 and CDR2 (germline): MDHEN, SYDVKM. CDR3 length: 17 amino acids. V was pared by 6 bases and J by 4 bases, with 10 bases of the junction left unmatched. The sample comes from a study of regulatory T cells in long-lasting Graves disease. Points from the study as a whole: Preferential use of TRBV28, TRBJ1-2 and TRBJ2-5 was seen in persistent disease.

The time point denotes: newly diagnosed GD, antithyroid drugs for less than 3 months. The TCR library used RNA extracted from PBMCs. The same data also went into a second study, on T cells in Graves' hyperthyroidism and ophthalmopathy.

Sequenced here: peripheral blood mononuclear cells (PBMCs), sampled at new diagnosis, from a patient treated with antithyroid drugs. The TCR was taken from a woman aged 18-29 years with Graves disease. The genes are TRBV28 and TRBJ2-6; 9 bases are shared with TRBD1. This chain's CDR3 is CASRANRDRAGANVLTF. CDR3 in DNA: TGTGCCAGCAGGGCTAACCGGGACAGGGCCGGGGCCAACGTCCTGACTTTC.